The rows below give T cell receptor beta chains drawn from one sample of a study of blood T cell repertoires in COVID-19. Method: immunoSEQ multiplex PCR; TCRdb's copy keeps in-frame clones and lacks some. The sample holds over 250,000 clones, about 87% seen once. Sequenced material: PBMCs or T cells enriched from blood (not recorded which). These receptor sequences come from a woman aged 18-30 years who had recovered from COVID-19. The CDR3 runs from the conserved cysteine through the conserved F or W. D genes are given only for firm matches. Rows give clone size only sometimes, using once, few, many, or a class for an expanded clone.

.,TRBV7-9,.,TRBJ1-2,CASSFRQIYGYTF,TGTGCCAGCAGCTTTCGACAGATTTATGGCTACACCTTC
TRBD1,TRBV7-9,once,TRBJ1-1,CASSPGGSTEAFF,TGTGCCAGCAGCCCAGGGGGTTCCACTGAAGCTTTCTTT
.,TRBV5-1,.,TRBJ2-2,CASSPTQGRGAGELFF,TGCGCCAGCAGCCCAACACAGGGCAGAGGGGCCGGGGAGCTGTTTTTT
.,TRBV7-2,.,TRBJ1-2,CASSLDFPLYNGYTF,TGTGCCAGCAGCTTGGACTTCCCCCTTTATAATGGCTACACCTTC
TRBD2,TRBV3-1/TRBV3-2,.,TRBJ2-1,CASSHSSGNNEQFF,TGTGCCAGCAGCCATTCTAGCGGCAACAATGAGCAGTTCTTC
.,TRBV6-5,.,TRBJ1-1,CATQGNTEAFF,TGTGCCACGCAGGGGAACACTGAAGCTTTCTTT
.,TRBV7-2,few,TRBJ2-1,CASSLGSGSYNEQFF,TGTGCCAGCAGCTTAGGGTCGGGCTCCTACAATGAGCAGTTCTTC
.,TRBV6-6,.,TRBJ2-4,CASSGGGAAKNIQYF,TGTGCCAGCAGTGGGGGGGGCGCGGCCAAAAACATTCAGTACTTC
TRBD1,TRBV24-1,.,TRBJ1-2,CATSDGTESNYGYTF,TGTGCCACCAGTGACGGGACAGAGAGTAACTATGGCTACACCTTC
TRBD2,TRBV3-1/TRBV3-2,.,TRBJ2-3,CASSLSTSGGDTQYF,TGTGCCAGCAGCTTATCGACTAGCGGGGGGGATACGCAGTATTTT
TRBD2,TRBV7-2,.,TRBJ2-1,CASSPGLAYSYNEQFF,TGTGCCAGCAGCCCGGGACTAGCGTACTCCTACAATGAGCAGTTCTTC
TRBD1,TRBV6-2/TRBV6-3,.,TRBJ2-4,CASSPQGNIQYF,TGTGCCAGCAGCCCACAGGGGAACATTCAGTACTTC
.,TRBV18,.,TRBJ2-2,CASSLGSSAGELFF,TGTGCCAGCTCGCTCGGGTCAAGCGCCGGGGAGCTGTTTTTT
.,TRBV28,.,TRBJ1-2,CASSLPGRAYGYTF,TGTGCCAGCAGTCTTCCCGGCAGGGCCTATGGCTACACCTTC